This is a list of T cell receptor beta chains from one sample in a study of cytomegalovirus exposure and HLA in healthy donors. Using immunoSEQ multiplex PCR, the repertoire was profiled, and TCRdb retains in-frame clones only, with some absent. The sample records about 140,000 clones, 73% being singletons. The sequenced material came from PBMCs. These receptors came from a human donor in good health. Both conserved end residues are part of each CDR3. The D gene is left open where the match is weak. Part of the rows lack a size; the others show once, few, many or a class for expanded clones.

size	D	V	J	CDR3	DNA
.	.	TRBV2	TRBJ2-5	CASSETRAQETQYF	TGTGCCAGCAGTGAAACGAGAGCACAAGAGACCCAGTACTTC
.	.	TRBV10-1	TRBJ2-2	CASSEGSSNTGELFF	TGCGCCAGCAGTGAAGGTTCTAGCAACACCGGGGAGCTGTTTTTT
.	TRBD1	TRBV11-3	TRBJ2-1	CASSLRTGGLLDEQFF	TGTGCCAGCAGCCTCCGGACAGGGGGGCTTTTAGATGAGCAGTTCTTC
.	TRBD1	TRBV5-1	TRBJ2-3	CASSLGQGLQYF	TGCGCCAGCAGCCTTGGACAGGGGTTGCAGTATTTT
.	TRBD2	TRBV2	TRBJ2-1	CASSLGGNEQFF	TGTGCCAGCAGTCTGGGGGGGAATGAGCAGTTCTTC
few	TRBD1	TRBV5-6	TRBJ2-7	CASSPDRVGYEQYF	TGTGCCAGCAGCCCGGACAGGGTAGGGTACGAGCAGTACTTC
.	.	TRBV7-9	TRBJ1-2	CASNSDSYGYTF	TGTGCCAGCAACTCAGACAGTTATGGCTACACCTTC
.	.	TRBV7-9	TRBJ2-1	CASSLGGGEQFF	TGTGCCAGCAGTTTGGGGGGGGGCGAGCAGTTCTTC
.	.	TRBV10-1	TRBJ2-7	CASSEYGDEQYF	TGCGCCAGCAGTGAGTATGGAGACGAGCAGTACTTC
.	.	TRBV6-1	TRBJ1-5	CASSDEAGVNFSNQPQHF	TGTGCCAGCAGTGATGAGGCAGGGGTTAATTTTAGCAATCAGCCCCAGCATTTT
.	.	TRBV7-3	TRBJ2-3	CASSLKPIPGSTDTQYF	TGTGCCAGCAGCTTAAAACCCATTCCGGGAAGCACAGATACGCAGTATTTT
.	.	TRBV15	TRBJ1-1	CATSRPETEAFF	TGTGCCACCAGCAGACCGGAGACTGAAGCTTTCTTT
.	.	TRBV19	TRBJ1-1	CASSIGTATEAFF	TGTGCCAGTAGTATTGGCACAGCCACTGAAGCTTTCTTT
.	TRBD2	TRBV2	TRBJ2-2	CASMSSGDANTGELFF	TGTGCCAGCATGTCTAGCGGAGACGCGAACACCGGGGAGCTGTTTTTT
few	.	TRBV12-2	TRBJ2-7	CASRLGQGGVQYF	TGTGCAAGTCGCCTTGGACAGGGTGGTGTGCAGTACTTC
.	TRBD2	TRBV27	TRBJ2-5	CASSQGLAGVGETQYF	TGTGCCAGCAGTCAGGGACTAGCGGGAGTCGGAGAGACCCAGTACTTC
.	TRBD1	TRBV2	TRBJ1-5	CASSVTGYSNQPQHF	TGTGCCAGCAGTGTGACAGGGTATAGCAATCAGCCCCAGCATTTT